This T cell receptor (beta chain) was sequenced for a study of CD8+CD57+ T cells in acquired aplastic anemia. For the study at large: An average of roughly 2.9 ug of DNA was obtained from sorted CD4+ and CD8+ cells.

Concerning this clonotype: Its antigen is not known.

Genomic DNA acted as the template from which TCR beta VDJ combination and CDR3 sequence profiling were carried out. TCRdb itself ran the reads through MiXCR, one entry per CDR3 protein. The sample carries 150,000 to 180,000 distinct CDR3 sequences, just over 50% recorded once. Findings and limits, study-wide: There were over 25 CD8+ CDR3 sequences that occurred in both patients and controls.

Trimming shortened V by 3 bases and J by 3 bases, and 13 bases separated the two germline ends. The CDR3 contains 14 residues. Germline loops: CDR1 SGHRS, CDR2 YFSETQ. Whoever was chosen for sequencing had shown CD8+CD57+ cell expansion by flow cytometry. Each patient had severe acquired aplastic anemia. This clonotype was obtained from a human donor with aplastic anemia. Sequenced input: sorted CD4+, CD8+, or CD8+CD57+ T cells (not recorded which) from PBMCs. The chain uses TRBV5-1 and TRBJ2-7, with D unclear. The CDR3 protein is CASSSMDYLYEQYF. In DNA, the CDR3 is TGCGCCAGCAGCTCGATGGATTACCTCTACGAGCAGTACTTC.